These T cell receptor beta chains were read from a single sample in a study of T cells in Graves' hyperthyroidism and ophthalmopathy. TCRdb reprocessed the multiplex PCR reads with MiXCR, giving one entry per CDR3 protein. The data show hundreds of thousands of distinct CDR3 sequences, approximately 15% seen once. What was sequenced was blood. The receptors come from a woman aged 25-40 years with Graves' hyperthyroidism that later progressed to Graves' ophthalmopathy. CDR3s include the opening cysteine and the closing phenylalanine or tryptophan. The D gene is left open where the match is weak. Rows give clone size only sometimes, using once, few, many, or a class for an expanded clone.

TRBJ1-6 | TRBV12-3/TRBV12-4 | many | - | CASSPTGLKDSPLHF | TGTGCCAGCAGTCCCACAGGGCTTAAGGATTCACCCCTCCACTTT
TRBJ1-5 | TRBV19 | many | TRBD1 | CASSTGGRRDSNQPQHF | TGTGCCAGTAGCACAGGGGGCCGGAGGGATAGCAATCAGCCCCAGCATTTT
TRBJ2-1 | TRBV2 | many | - | CASYLAPPNEQFF | TGTGCCAGCTACCTGGCGCCCCCGAATGAGCAGTTCTTC
TRBJ1-6 | TRBV30 | many | - | CAWNLGADNSPLHF | TGTGCCTGGAACCTCGGGGCAGATAATTCACCCCTCCACTTT
TRBJ1-6 | TRBV28 | - | - | CASFLSRNSPLHF | TGTGCCAGTTTCCTTTCTAGGAATTCACCCCTCCACTTT
TRBJ1-3 | TRBV9 | few | - | CASSVGAVSGNTIYF | TGTGCCAGCAGCGTAGGAGCCGTCTCTGGAAACACCATATATTTT
TRBJ1-1 | TRBV6-1 | many | - | CASSELGAKAFF | TGTGCCAGCAGTGAATTAGGGGCAAAAGCTTTCTTT
TRBJ2-5 | TRBV3-1 | many | - | CASSQDSVARQETQYF | TGTGCCAGCAGCCAAGATTCCGTGGCAAGGCAAGAGACCCAGTACTTC
TRBJ2-7 | TRBV11-3 | many | - | CASSLRTEQISYEQYF | TGTGCCAGCAGCTTAAGGACGGAGCAAATTTCCTACGAGCAGTACTTC
TRBJ2-1 | TRBV7-9 | few | TRBD2 | CASSFFVGGIDNEQFF | TGTGCCAGCAGCTTCTTTGTGGGAGGGATCGACAATGAGCAGTTCTTC
TRBJ2-2 | TRBV11-2 | - | - | CASGLTGPSVGELFF | TGTGCCAGCGGCCTAACCGGGCCTTCGGTCGGGGAGCTGTTTTTT
TRBJ2-7 | TRBV20-1 | few | - | CSPRGDSPGHEQYF | TGCAGTCCCCGGGGGGACAGCCCTGGGCACGAGCAGTACTTC
TRBJ2-2 | TRBV19 | many | - | CATSITTWTGELFF | TGTGCCACCTCGATAACGACGTGGACCGGGGAGCTGTTTTTT
TRBJ1-5 | TRBV6-1 | many | TRBD1 | CASSFGQGNQPQHF | TGTGCCAGCAGTTTCGGACAGGGCAATCAGCCCCAGCATTTT
TRBJ2-7 | TRBV11-2 | many | TRBD2 | CASSLDRGRTSGSYPYEQYF | TGTGCCAGCAGCTTAGATAGGGGGCGAACTAGCGGGAGCTATCCCTACGAGCAGTACTTC
TRBJ2-7 | TRBV6-1 | many | - | CASFGEGREQYF | TGTGCCAGCTTCGGAGAGGGCCGCGAGCAGTACTTC
TRBJ2-7 | TRBV15 | few | - | CATSTPKLSYEQYF | TGTGCCACCAGCACCCCTAAACTCTCCTACGAGCAGTACTTC
TRBJ1-5 | TRBV28 | many | - | CASNPGPRYSNQPQHF | TGTGCCAGCAACCCCGGGCCCCGATATAGCAATCAGCCCCAGCATTTT
TRBJ1-5 | TRBV2 | many | - | CASREGQNNQPQHF | TGTGCCAGCAGAGAAGGGCAGAACAATCAGCCCCAGCATTTT
TRBJ2-3 | TRBV20-1 | - | TRBD2 | CSGLAGAGTDTQYF | TGCAGTGGACTAGCGGGAGCGGGCACAGATACGCAGTATTTT
TRBJ2-7 | TRBV10-3 | many | - | CAISESGSTYEQYF | TGTGCCATCAGTGAGTCTGGGTCTACCTACGAGCAGTACTTC
TRBJ1-5 | TRBV3-1 | - | - | CASSQDRVLQPQHF | TGTGCCAGCAGCCAAGACAGGGTTCTTCAGCCCCAGCATTTT
TRBJ1-1 | TRBV24-1 | many | - | CATGKDPGTEAFF | TGTGCCACCGGGAAAGACCCGGGGACTGAAGCTTTCTTT
TRBJ1-4 | TRBV4-1 | few | - | CASSQDSQGVATNEKLFF | TGCGCCAGCAGCCAAGATTCGCAGGGCGTTGCAACTAATGAAAAACTGTTTTTT
TRBJ1-2 | TRBV20-1 | few | - | CSALGQGGPNYGYTF | TGCAGTGCTCTGGGGCAGGGAGGCCCGAACTATGGCTACACCTTC
TRBJ1-1 | TRBV3-1 | few | - | CASSPRGSSDTEAFF | TGTGCCAGCAGCCCACGGGGTTCATCGGACACTGAAGCTTTCTTT
TRBJ1-4 | TRBV28 | - | - | CASSLSTASNEKLFF | TGTGCCAGCAGTCTCTCCACAGCCTCTAATGAAAAACTGTTTTTT
TRBJ1-5 | TRBV29-1 | - | - | CSVGGGGAHQPQHF | TGCAGCGTCGGGGGGGGGGGCGCCCATCAGCCCCAGCATTTT
TRBJ1-1 | TRBV30 | many | - | CAWSWASMNTEAFF | TGTGCCTGGAGTTGGGCCTCCATGAACACTGAAGCTTTCTTT
TRBJ2-7 | TRBV19 | - | TRBD2 | CASSVSAGLAGAPGEQYF | TGTGCCAGTAGCGTGTCGGCGGGACTAGCGGGAGCCCCTGGAGAGCAGTACTTC
TRBJ1-5 | TRBV12-3/TRBV12-4 | many | - | CASSWRDSNQPQHF | TGTGCCAGCAGTTGGCGGGATAGCAATCAGCCCCAGCATTTT
TRBJ2-3 | TRBV20-1 | - | TRBD2 | CSAGPGGDTQYF | TGCAGTGCTGGGCCGGGGGGAGATACGCAGTATTTT
TRBJ2-5 | TRBV6-1 | few | TRBD2 | CASTRAGMYQETQYF | TGTGCCAGCACCCGAGCGGGGATGTACCAAGAGACCCAGTACTTC
TRBJ1-1 | TRBV9 | - | - | CASSVGQTGTEAFF | TGTGCCAGCAGCGTAGGACAGACGGGAACTGAAGCTTTCTTT
TRBJ1-5 | TRBV4-1 | few | TRBD1 | CASAPGGNPNQPQHF | TGCGCCAGCGCCCCAGGGGGCAACCCCAATCAGCCCCAGCATTTT
TRBJ2-5 | TRBV30 | many | TRBD1 | CAWRSGTEETQYF | TGTGCCTGGAGGTCCGGGACAGAAGAGACCCAGTACTTC
TRBJ2-1 | TRBV20-1 | many | TRBD2 | CSGGGPGYNEQFF | TGCAGCGGGGGAGGGCCGGGTTACAATGAGCAGTTCTTC
TRBJ1-2 | TRBV2 | many | - | CASSLTVYGYTF | TGTGCCAGCAGTCTCACAGTCTATGGCTACACCTTC
TRBJ1-6 | TRBV2 | - | - | CASKNRRQHSPLDF | TGTGCCAGCAAGAACAGGAGGCAGCATTCACCCCTCGACTTT
TRBJ2-7 | TRBV30 | many | - | CAWGEAFSYEQYF | TGTGCCTGGGGAGAGGCTTTCAGCTACGAGCAGTACTTC